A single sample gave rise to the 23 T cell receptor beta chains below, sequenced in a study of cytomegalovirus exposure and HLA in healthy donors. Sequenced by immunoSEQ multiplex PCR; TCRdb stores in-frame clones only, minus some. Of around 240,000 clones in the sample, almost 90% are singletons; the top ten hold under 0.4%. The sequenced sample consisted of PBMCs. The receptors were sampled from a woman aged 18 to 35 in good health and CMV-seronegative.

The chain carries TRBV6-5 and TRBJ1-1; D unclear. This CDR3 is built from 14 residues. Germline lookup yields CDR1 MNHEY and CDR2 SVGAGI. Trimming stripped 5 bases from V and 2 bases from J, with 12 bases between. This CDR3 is CASSELASNTEAFF. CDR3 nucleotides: TGTGCCAGCAGTGAGCTAGCAAGTAACACTGAAGCTTTCTTT.

In nucleotides, the CDR3 is TGTGCCAGCAGCGTAGCACTCTCTGGAAACACCATATATTTT. It encodes CASSVALSGNTIYF. V is TRBV9 and J is TRBJ1-3; D gene unclear. This CDR3 is built from 14 residues. V was pared by 0 bases and J by 0 bases, with 4 bases between. Germline V gene data show CDR1 as SGDLS and CDR2 as YYNGEE. The full variable domain, completed using reference TRBV9 and TRBJ1-3, is DSGVTQTPKHLITATGQRVTLRCSPRSGDLSVYWYQQSLDQGLQFLIQYYNGEERAKGNILERFSAQQFPDLHSELNLSSLELGDSALYFCASSVALSGNTIYFGEGSWLTVV.

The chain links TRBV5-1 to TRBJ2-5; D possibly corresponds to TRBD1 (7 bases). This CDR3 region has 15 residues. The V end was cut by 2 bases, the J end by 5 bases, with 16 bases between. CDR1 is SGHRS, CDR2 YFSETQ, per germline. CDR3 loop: CASSFPPGGIETQYF. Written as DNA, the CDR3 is TGCGCCAGCAGCTTTCCCCCAGGGGGGATCGAGACCCAGTACTTC. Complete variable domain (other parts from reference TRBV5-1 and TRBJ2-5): KAGVTQTPRYLIKTRGQQVTLSCSPISGHRSVSWYQQTPGQGLQFLFEYFSETQRNKGNFPGRFSGRQFSNSRSEMNVSTLELGDSALYLCASSFPPGGIETQYFGPGTRLLVL.

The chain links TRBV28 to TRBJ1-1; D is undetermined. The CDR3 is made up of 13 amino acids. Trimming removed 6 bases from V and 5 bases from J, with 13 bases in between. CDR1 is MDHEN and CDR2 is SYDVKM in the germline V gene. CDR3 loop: CASSQGRVTEAFF. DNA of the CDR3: TGTGCCAGCAGCCAAGGGAGGGTGACTGAAGCTTTCTTT.

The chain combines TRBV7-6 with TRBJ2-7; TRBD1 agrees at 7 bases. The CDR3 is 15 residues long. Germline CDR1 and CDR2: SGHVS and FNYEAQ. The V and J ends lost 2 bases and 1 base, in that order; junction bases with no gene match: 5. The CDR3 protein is CASSLRQGLSYEQYV. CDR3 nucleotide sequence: TGTGCCAGCAGCTTACGACAGGGTTTGTCCTACGAGCAGTACGTC.

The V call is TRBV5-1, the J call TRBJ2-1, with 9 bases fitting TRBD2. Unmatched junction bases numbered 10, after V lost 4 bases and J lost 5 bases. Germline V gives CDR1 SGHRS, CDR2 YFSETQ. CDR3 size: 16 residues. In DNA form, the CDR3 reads TGCGCCAGCAGCCTCCGGCCGGGACTAGCCCACAATGAGCAGTTCTTC. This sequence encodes CASSLRPGLAHNEQFF.

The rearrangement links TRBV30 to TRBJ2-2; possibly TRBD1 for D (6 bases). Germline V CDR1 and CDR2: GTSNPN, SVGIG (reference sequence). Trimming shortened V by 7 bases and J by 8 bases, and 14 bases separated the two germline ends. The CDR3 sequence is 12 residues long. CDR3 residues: CAFTTGFGELFF. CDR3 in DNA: TGTGCCTTTACAACAGGGTTTGGGGAGCTGTTTTTT.

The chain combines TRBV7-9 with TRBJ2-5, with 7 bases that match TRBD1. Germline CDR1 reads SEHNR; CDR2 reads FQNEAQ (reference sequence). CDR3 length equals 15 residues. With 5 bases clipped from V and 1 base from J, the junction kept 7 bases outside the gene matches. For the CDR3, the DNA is TGTGCCAGCAGCAGACAGGGAGCGATCCAAGAGACCCAGTACTTC. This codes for CASSRQGAIQETQYF.

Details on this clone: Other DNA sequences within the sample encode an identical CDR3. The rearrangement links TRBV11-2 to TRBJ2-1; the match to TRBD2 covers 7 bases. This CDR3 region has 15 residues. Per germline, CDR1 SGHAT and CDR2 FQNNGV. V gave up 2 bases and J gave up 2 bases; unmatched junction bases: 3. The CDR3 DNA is TGTGCCAGCAGCTTAAGTGGGGGGGCCTACAATGAGCAGTTCTTC. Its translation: CASSLSGGAYNEQFF.

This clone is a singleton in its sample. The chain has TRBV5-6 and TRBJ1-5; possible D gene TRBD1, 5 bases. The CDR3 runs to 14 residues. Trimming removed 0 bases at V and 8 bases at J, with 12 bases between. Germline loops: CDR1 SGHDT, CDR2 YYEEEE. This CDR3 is CASSLGGEVKPQHF. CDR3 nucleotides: TGTGCCAGCAGCTTGGGAGGGGAGGTTAAGCCCCAGCATTTT.

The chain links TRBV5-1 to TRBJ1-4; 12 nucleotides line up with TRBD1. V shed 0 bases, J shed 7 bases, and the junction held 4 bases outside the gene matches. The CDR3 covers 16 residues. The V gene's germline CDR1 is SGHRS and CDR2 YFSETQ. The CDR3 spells CASSLGDRGRGEKLFF. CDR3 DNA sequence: TGCGCCAGCAGCTTGGGGGACAGGGGGCGCGGTGAAAAACTGTTTTTT.

The CDR3 sequence is CASSPVPGSHGYTF. CDR3 nucleotide sequence: TGCGCCAGCAGCCCCGTCCCCGGGAGCCATGGCTACACCTTC. V gene TRBV5-1 combines with J gene TRBJ1-2; unclear D gene. From germline, CDR1 is SGHRS and CDR2 YFSETQ. V dropped 4 bases and J dropped 6 bases, with 16 bases sitting between them. The CDR3 has 14 residues.

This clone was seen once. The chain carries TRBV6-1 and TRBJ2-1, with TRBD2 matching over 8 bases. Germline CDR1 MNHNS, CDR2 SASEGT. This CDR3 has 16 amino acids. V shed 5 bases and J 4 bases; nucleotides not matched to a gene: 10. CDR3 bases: TGTGCCAGCAGTAAAGGGGTAGCGGGGCCTTACAATGAGCAGTTCTTC. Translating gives CASSKGVAGPYNEQFF.

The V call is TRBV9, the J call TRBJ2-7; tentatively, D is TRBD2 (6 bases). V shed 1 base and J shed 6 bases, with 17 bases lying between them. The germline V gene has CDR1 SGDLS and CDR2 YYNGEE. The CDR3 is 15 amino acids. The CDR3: CASSVQGLPTSEQYF. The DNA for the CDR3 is TGTGCCAGCAGCGTACAAGGACTACCTACCTCCGAGCAGTACTTC.

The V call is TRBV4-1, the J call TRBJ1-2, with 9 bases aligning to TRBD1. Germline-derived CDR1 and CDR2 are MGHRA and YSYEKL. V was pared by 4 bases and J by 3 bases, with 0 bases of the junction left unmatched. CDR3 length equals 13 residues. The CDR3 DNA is TGCGCCAGCAGCCGACAGGGGGACTATGGCTACACCTTC. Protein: CASSRQGDYGYTF.

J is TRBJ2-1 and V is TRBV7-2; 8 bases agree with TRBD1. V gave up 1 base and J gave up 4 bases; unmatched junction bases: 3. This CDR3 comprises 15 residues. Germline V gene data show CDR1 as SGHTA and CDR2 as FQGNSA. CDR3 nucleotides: TGTGCCAGCAGCTTAGTCGGACAGGGTTACAATGAGCAGTTCTTC. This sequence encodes CASSLVGQGYNEQFF. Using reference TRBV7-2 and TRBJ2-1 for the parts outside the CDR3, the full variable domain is GAGVSQSPSNKVTEKGKDVELRCDPISGHTALYWYRQSLGQGLEFLIYFQGNSAPDKSGLPSDRFSAERTGGSVSTLTIQRTQQEDSAVYLCASSLVGQGYNEQFFGPGTRLTVL.

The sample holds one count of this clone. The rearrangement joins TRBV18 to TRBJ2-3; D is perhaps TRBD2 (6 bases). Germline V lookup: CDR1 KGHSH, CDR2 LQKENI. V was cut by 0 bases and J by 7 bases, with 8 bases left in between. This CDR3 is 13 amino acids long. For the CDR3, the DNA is TGTGCCAGCTCACCACCGGGGGGAAATACGCAGTATTTT. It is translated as CASSPPGGNTQYF.

The CDR3 region has the DNA TGTGCCAGCAGTTACTCCGGGGTACTAGAGACCCAGTACTTC. Encoded protein: CASSYSGVLETQYF. The chain links TRBV6-5 to TRBJ2-5, with TRBD2 as a possible D gene (5 bases). The CDR3 contains 14 residues. Trimming removed 0 bases from V and 4 bases from J, with 9 bases in between. Germline loops: CDR1 MNHEY, CDR2 SVGAGI.

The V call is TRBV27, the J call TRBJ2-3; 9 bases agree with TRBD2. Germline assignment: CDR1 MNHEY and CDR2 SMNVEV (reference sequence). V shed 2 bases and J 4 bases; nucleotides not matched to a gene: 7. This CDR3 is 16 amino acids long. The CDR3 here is CASSLAGGQYADTQYF. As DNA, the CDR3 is TGTGCCAGCAGTTTAGCGGGGGGGCAGTATGCAGATACGCAGTATTTT.

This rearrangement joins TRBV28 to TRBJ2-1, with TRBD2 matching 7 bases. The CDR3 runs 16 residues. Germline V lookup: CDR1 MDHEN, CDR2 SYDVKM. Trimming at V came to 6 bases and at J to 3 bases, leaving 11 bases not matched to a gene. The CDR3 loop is CASRGGGGGFYNEQFF. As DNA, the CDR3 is TGTGCCAGCAGAGGTGGAGGCGGGGGATTCTACAATGAGCAGTTCTTC.

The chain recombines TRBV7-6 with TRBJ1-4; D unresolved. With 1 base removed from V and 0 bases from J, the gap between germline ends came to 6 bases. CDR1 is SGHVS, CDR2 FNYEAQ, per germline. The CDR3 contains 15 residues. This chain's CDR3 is CASSLVGATNEKLFF. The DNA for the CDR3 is TGTGCCAGCAGCTTAGTTGGAGCAACTAATGAAAAACTGTTTTTT.

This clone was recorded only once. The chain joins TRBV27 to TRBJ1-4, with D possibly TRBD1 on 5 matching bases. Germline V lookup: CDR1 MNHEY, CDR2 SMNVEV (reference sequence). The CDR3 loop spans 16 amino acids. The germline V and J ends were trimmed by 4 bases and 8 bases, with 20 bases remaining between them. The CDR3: CASSSLIGGEREKLFF. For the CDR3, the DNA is TGTGCCAGCAGTTCTCTAATAGGAGGGGAACGGGAAAAACTGTTTTTT.

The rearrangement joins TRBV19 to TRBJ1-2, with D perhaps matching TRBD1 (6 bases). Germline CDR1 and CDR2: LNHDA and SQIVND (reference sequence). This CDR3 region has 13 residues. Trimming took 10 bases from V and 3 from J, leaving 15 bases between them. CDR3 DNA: TGTGCCACCACCATGGGGGGGCACTATGGCTACACCTTC. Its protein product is CATTMGGHYGYTF.